This passage covers 9 T cell receptor beta chains from one sample sequenced in a study of tumor-infiltrating lymphocytes in primary liver carcinoma. Starting material of 400 to 600 ng total RNA yielded TCR beta cDNA via a constant-region primer. Investigators got TCR beta libraries out of three nested multiplex PCR rounds, done with slightly modified ARM-PCR. The first two PCR rounds used TRBV1-TRBV30 primers with a Cbeta primer, 9 to 10 cycles each. TCRdb itself ran the multiplex PCR reads through MiXCR, one entry per CDR3 protein. The sample records fewer than 350,000 distinct CDR3 sequences, 60% to 80% being singletons. Germline DNA was also extracted, while the blood RNA originated from unsorted whole blood. What was sequenced was peripheral blood. These receptors were taken from a man between 35 and 55 years old with primary liver carcinoma and hepatitis B virus infection.

Concerning this clonotype itself: One end of the junction does not line up with germline, which may come from a read error. This chain uses TRBV5-5 with TRBJ2-2, with 8 bases that match TRBD2. Per germline, CDR1 SGHKS and CDR2 YYEKEE (reference sequence). CDR3 length: 16 residues. CDR3 in amino acids: CDSSLMRGANLGELFF. The CDR3, as DNA: TGTGACAGCAGCTTGATGCGGGGGGCGAACCTCGGGGAGCTGTTTTTT.

In the case of this clonotype: No conserved phenylalanine or tryptophan ends this CDR3, so it is likely a read error. The rearrangement uses TRBV6-5 and TRBJ2-4; TRBD1 agrees at 8 bases. CDR3 size: 17 residues. Per the germline V gene, CDR1 is MNHEY and CDR2 is SVGAGI. The junction had 20 bases not matched to a gene; V was cut back by 6 bases and J by 10 bases. The CDR3 coding sequence is TGTGCCAGCAGACGACGCCGCGGACAGGGCGAGGCAAATATTCAGTACCTC. It encodes CASRRRRGQGEANIQYL.

As concerns this clonotype: The junction shows a germline mismatch at one end, possibly a read error. This sequence joins TRBV5-4 and TRBJ2-1; 14 nucleotides agree with TRBD2. The germline V gene has CDR1 SGHNT and CDR2 YYREEE (reference sequence). CDR3 length equals 16 residues. The CDR3 region has the DNA TGTGCTAGCAGCTTGGGGGGACTAGCGGGAGAAAATGAGCAGTTCTTC. This sequence encodes CASSLGGLAGENEQFF. Full variable domain (missing parts from reference TRBV5-4 and TRBJ2-1): ETGVTQSPTHLIKTRGQQVTLRCSSQSGHNTVSWYQQALGQGPQFIFQYYREEENGRGNFPPRFSGLQFPNYSSELNVNALELDDSALYLCASSLGGLAGENEQFFGPGTRLTVL.

In the case of this clonotype: A much larger clone lies one base from this, so it may be a read error. The chain has TRBV5-1 and TRBJ1-1; maybe TRBD1 (6 bases). The CDR3 is made up of 13 amino acids. Germline CDR1 and CDR2: SGHRS and YFSETQ. CDR3 sequence (DNA): TGCGCCAGCAACTTGGACAGTAACACTGAAGCTTTCTTT. Its translation: CASNLDSNTEAFF.

About this clonotype: An end of the junction does not agree with germline; a read error may underlie this. This chain links TRBV30 with TRBJ1-5; TRBD1 matches at 7 bases. The CDR3 covers 15 residues. Germline V lookup: CDR1 GTSNPN, CDR2 SVGIG (reference sequence). The CDR3 region has the DNA TGCGCCTGGAGATTAAAGGGGGCAACTAATCAGCCCCAGCTTTTT. It is translated as CAWRLKGATNQPQLF.

Concerning this clonotype itself: One base away lies a much larger clone, so this may be a sequencing read error. The missing conserved phenylalanine or tryptophan at the end of this CDR3 makes a read error likely. The chain has TRBV29-1 and TRBJ2-7; 9 nucleotides match TRBD1. The ends lost 6 bases at V and 7 bases at J; junction bases unmatched: 10. Germline lookup yields CDR1 SQVTM and CDR2 ANQGSEA. There are 13 residues in the CDR3. CDR3 DNA sequence: TGCAGCGTGGGGGACAGGGTAAACGGAGAGCAGTACATC. It encodes CSVGDRVNGEQYI.

This clonotype was counted between two and nine times. Since the CDR3 does not end with the conserved phenylalanine or tryptophan, this likely comes from a read error. V is TRBV29-1 and J is TRBJ2-7; maybe TRBD2 (6 bases). V was shortened by 2 bases and J by 4 bases, with 12 bases between the two germline ends. Germline V gives CDR1 SQVTM, CDR2 ANQGSEA. The CDR3 runs 13 residues. CDR3 protein: CSVELGGVYEQYL. The CDR3 bases are TGCAGCGTTGAACTTGGCGGGGTGTACGAGCAGTACCTC.

This clonotype showed up many times. The chain recombines TRBV4-1 with TRBJ1-1; D is perhaps TRBD1 (5 bases). In germline, CDR1 is MGHRA, CDR2 YSYEKL. The CDR3 sequence is 17 residues long. Between the trimmed V and J ends, which lost 0 bases and 7 bases, there was a span of 21 bases. CDR3 nucleotide sequence: TGCGCCAGCAGCCAAGAAATCGGGTCAGGTCGGGGACTTGAAGCTTTCTTT. The encoded protein is CASSQEIGSGRGLEAFF.

Comment on this clonotype: Since a much larger clone is just one base distant, this may be a read error. This chain connects TRBV6-2 or TRBV6-3 to TRBJ2-1; 7 bases fit TRBD1. CDR1 is MNHEY, CDR2 SVGEGT, per germline. The V gene end was trimmed by 7 bases and the J gene end by 5 bases; junction bases not matched to a gene: 8. The CDR3 is 14 residues long. The CDR3 DNA follows: TGTGCCAGCAATCCCAGGACAGGCCACAATGAGCAGTTCTTC. This sequence encodes CASNPRTGHNEQFF.